These T cell receptor beta chains were read from a single sample in a study of T-cell memory formation after mild COVID-19. TCRdb reprocessed the 5' RACE reads via MiXCR and lists one record per CDR3 protein. Found here are 10,000 to 15,000 distinct CDR3 sequences, 14% of them singletons; the top ten hold around half. The sequencing sample was made of PBMCs or a T cell subset sorted from them (not recorded which). Receptor source: a man between 18 and 29 years old who had mild COVID-19 (a few samples of this study predate the infection). Cell type and time point are not known. Both conserved end residues are part of each CDR3. The D gene is left open where the match is weak. Clone size is stated in some rows and not others, as once, few, many or a class when expanded.

clone_size	j_call	v_call	d_call	cdr3_nt	cdr3_aa
many	TRBJ1-5	TRBV6-6	-	TGTGCCAGCACCAAAGACGGCTACGGGTTAAATCAGCCCCAGCATTTT	CASTKDGYGLNQPQHF
many	TRBJ2-5	TRBV10-1	-	TGCGCCAGCAGTGCGGACAAAGAGACCCAGTACTTC	CASSADKETQYF
many	TRBJ2-2	TRBV12-3/TRBV12-4	-	TGTGCCGGACGTCAGCACACCGGGGAGCTGTTTTTT	CAGRQHTGELFF
many	TRBJ2-2	TRBV7-3	-	TGTGCCAGCAGCTTCCCCCCCGGGGAGCTGTTTTTT	CASSFPPGELFF
-	TRBJ1-1	TRBV6-5	-	TGTGCCAGCAGTTACTCTAGGGTGAACACTGAAGCTTTCTTT	CASSYSRVNTEAFF
many	TRBJ2-3	TRBV5-1	-	TGCGCCAGCAGCCGAGGACACGGCACAGATACGCAGTATTTT	CASSRGHGTDTQYF
few	TRBJ2-3	TRBV6-6	TRBD2	TGTGCCAGCTCCCCCAGGCTAGCGGGGACAGATACGCAGTATTTT	CASSPRLAGTDTQYF
few	TRBJ1-1	TRBV27	TRBD1	TGTGCCAGCAGTGCCCCGACAGGGGGCAACACTGAAGCTTTCTTT	CASSAPTGGNTEAFF
many	TRBJ2-2	TRBV12-3/TRBV12-4	TRBD1	TGTGCCAGCAGTTTAGGCTTGGGACAGGGCAGGACCGGGGAGCTGTTTTTT	CASSLGLGQGRTGELFF
few	TRBJ1-4	TRBV19	-	TGTGCCAGTAGTCGCGGGGCTGGGGAACTGTTTTTT	CASSRGAGELFF
many	TRBJ2-3	TRBV11-1	-	TGTGCCAGCAGTCGAGACTGGTACACATCAGATACGCAGTATTTT	CASSRDWYTSDTQYF
many	TRBJ2-3	TRBV7-9	-	TGTGCCAGCAGCTTAGGTGGGCGTACGCAGTATTTT	CASSLGGRTQYF
few	TRBJ1-2	TRBV18	-	TGTGCCAGCTCACCACCGGGTAACTATGGCTACACCTTC	CASSPPGNYGYTF
many	TRBJ1-1	TRBV9	-	TGTGCCAGCAGCGCGGTCGAAACTGAAGCTTTCTTT	CASSAVETEAFF
-	TRBJ2-3	TRBV4-2	-	TGTGCCAGCAGCCAAGAGGGCAGGGAGGATACGCAGTATTTT	CASSQEGREDTQYF
many	TRBJ2-7	TRBV7-9	-	TGTGCCAGCAGCTCACTTATTAAGGGCGAGCAGTACTTC	CASSSLIKGEQYF
-	TRBJ2-2	TRBV7-8	TRBD2	TGTGCCAGCAGCTTGGGACTAGCGGGGGGCACCGGGGAGCTGTTTTTT	CASSLGLAGGTGELFF
few	TRBJ2-7	TRBV11-3	-	TGTGCCAGCAGCTTAGATGTTGCCCCGTACTACGAGCAGTACTTC	CASSLDVAPYYEQYF
many	TRBJ2-3	TRBV4-1	-	TGCGCCAGCAGCCAAGAGGCGGGCTATACGCAGTATTTT	CASSQEAGYTQYF
many	TRBJ1-1	TRBV15	-	TGTGCCACCAGCAGAGCGAGGTACAGGGAAAGTGAGGAAGCTTTCTTT	CATSRARYRESEEAFF
many	TRBJ2-2	TRBV5-1	-	TGCGCCAGCAGCTCTTGGGGCACACCGAACACCGGGGAGCTGTTTTTT	CASSSWGTPNTGELFF
many	TRBJ2-5	TRBV20-1	TRBD1	TGCAGTGCTAGAGACCCGGGACAGGGCCGGGAGACCCAGTACTTC	CSARDPGQGRETQYF
many	TRBJ1-1	TRBV20-1	-	TGCAGTGCCGCACGGAACACTGAAGCTTTCTTT	CSAARNTEAFF
-	TRBJ2-7	TRBV12-3/TRBV12-4	-	TGTGCCAGCAGTTTCGGGACATCCTACGAGCAGTACTTC	CASSFGTSYEQYF
few	TRBJ1-5	TRBV4-1	TRBD1	TGCGCCAGCAGCCAAGACGGGACAGCCTTTTATCAGCCCCAGCATTTT	CASSQDGTAFYQPQHF
many	TRBJ2-1	TRBV27	TRBD2	TGTGCCAGCAGTCCTGTAAGAACGGGGGGGCTCAGTGAGCAGTTCTTC	CASSPVRTGGLSEQFF
-	TRBJ2-5	TRBV12-3/TRBV12-4	TRBD2	TGTGCCAGCAGTCCCGCGGGGCTAGCGGGCGAACAAGAGACCCAGTACTTC	CASSPAGLAGEQETQYF
-	TRBJ1-2	TRBV7-2	-	TGTGCCAGCAGCTTACCAGCTAACTATGGCTACACCTTC	CASSLPANYGYTF
-	TRBJ1-2	TRBV9	-	TGTGCCAGCAGCCGGGGATATGGCTACACCTTC	CASSRGYGYTF
-	TRBJ2-1	TRBV20-1	-	TGCAGTGCTAGTGTACTCCTGGGGTCAGGCGAGCAGTTCTTC	CSASVLLGSGEQFF
few	TRBJ1-5	TRBV9	TRBD1	TGTGCCAGCAGCGGGACAGGGGTCAATCAGCCCCAGCATTTT	CASSGTGVNQPQHF
-	TRBJ2-7	TRBV18	-	TGTGCCAGCTCACCGAATGACAGGAACTCCTACGAGCAGTACTTC	CASSPNDRNSYEQYF
many	TRBJ2-1	TRBV24-1	TRBD2	TGTGCCACCAGTGACCCGGTTCTAGCGGGGAGCGGTGAGCAGTTCTTC	CATSDPVLAGSGEQFF
many	TRBJ1-2	TRBV6-5	-	TGTGCCAGCAGTTACTCGAAGTACGGGTCTAACTATGGCTACACCTTC	CASSYSKYGSNYGYTF
many	TRBJ1-2	TRBV6-5	-	TGTGCCAGCAGTTCCGCAGGTTATGGCTACACCTTC	CASSSAGYGYTF
many	TRBJ1-5	TRBV20-1	TRBD1	TGCAGTGCTAGCAGACAGGGATATAGTCAGCCCCAGCATTTT	CSASRQGYSQPQHF
-	TRBJ1-2	TRBV19	-	TGTGCCAGTAGTATCCAGAGGGGACTTGACTATGGCTACACCTTC	CASSIQRGLDYGYTF
-	TRBJ1-6	TRBV10-3	TRBD1	TGTGCCATCAGTGATTGGGGGACAGGGGTATCACCCCTCCACTTT	CAISDWGTGVSPLHF